Below, 31 T cell receptor delta chains from the same sample are listed, as sequenced in a study of γδ T cells in repeated Plasmodium falciparum infection. TCRdb fed the multiplex PCR reads to CATT. The sample lists approximately 93,000 delta-chain clones, approximately 0.96% seen once, with over 8.5% in the top ten. Vgamma9/Vdelta2+ and Vdelta2-negative gammadelta T cells were flow-sorted from PBMC for bulk sequencing. Sequencing was done on a sample of gamma-delta T cells from blood. These receptors came from a pool of human donors (malaria-infected and uninfected, not separated).

Remarks on this clone: TCRdb has a much larger clone's protein, which differs at residue 22 from the translation of this DNA, likely because of a read error; what is shown is the protein translated from the DNA. A V gene of TRDV1 was called, but no J gene was assigned; the D call of TRDD3 is as the table states it, not checked on the DNA. Germline CDR1 and CDR2: TSWWSYY and QGS. The CDR3 has 24 residues. The CDR3 loop is CALGVNFPNPDWGILERNTDKPIF. CDR3 nucleotide sequence: TGTGCTCTTGGGGTGAACTTCCCAAACCCTGACTGGGGGATACTTGAGCGGAACACCGATAAACCCATCTTT.

This clone occurred a few times. The TCRdb protein comes from a much larger clone and disagrees with this DNA's translation at residue 10, likely due to a read error; the protein given here is derived from the DNA. This chain connects TRDV1 to TRDJ1, with 8 nucleotides matching TRDD3. This CDR3 region has 20 residues. Trimming took 4 bases from V and 3 from J; bases not matched to a gene: 22. Germline V gene data show CDR1 as TSWWSYY and CDR2 as QGS. The CDR3 spells CALGGTFYPRLGESADKLIF. In DNA form, the CDR3 reads TGTGCTCTTGGGGGAACCTTCTACCCTCGGCTGGGGGAAAGTGCCGATAAACTCATCTTT.

Turning to this clone: The protein in TCRdb stems from a much larger clone and differs at residue 4 from this DNA's translation, likely a read error; here the protein is translated from the DNA. The chain is built from TRDV2 and TRDJ1; TRDD3 matches 10 bases. The germline V gene encodes CDR1 GEAIGNYY and CDR2 EKD. CDR3 length equals 19 residues. CDR3 nucleotides: TGTGCCTGTGGCACCTTGGGCCATACTGGGGGATGGTACACCGATAAACTCATCTTT. This codes for CACGTLGHTGGWYTDKLIF.

A few counts support this clone. The protein that TCRdb holds for this DNA derives from a much larger clone and differs from the translated DNA at residue 8, which likely indicates a read error; the protein shown here is translated from the DNA. CDR3 bases: TGTGCTCTTGGGCCACGTGGCGTGGGGGATAATGGTGGGACCGATAAACTCATCTTT. Translated, it gives CALGPRGVGDNGGTDKLIF. J is TRDJ1 and V is TRDV1; 9 bases match TRDD3. The J segment lost 2 bases and the V segment lost 5 bases, leaving 18 bases of the junction unmatched. CDR1 and CDR2 from the germline V gene are TSWWSYY and QGS. The CDR3 has 19 amino acids.

About this clone: TCRdb records a much larger clone's protein for this DNA, with a difference at residue 11 that likely arises from a read error; the protein given is the translation of the DNA. The chain has TRDV2 and TRDJ1, with 9 nucleotides matching TRDD3. Since TCRdb gives no J gene, matching the DNA to germline was used here to assign it. V was clipped by 2 bases and J by 0 bases; unmatched bases: 12. The germline gives CDR1 GEAIGNYY, CDR2 EKD. This CDR3 region has 18 residues. CDR3 nucleotide sequence: TGTGCCTGTGACAGTAGGACTGGGGGACATCCCTACACCGATAAACTCATCTTT. This gives the protein CACDSRTGGHPYTDKLIF.

This clone has more than one count but fewer than ten. A read error likely explains why the TCRdb protein, taken from a much larger clone, differs from this DNA's translation at residue 6; the protein shown is translated from the DNA. The chain is built from TRDV2 and TRDJ1; D remains unclear. The germline V gene encodes CDR1 GEAIGNYY and CDR2 EKD. V was clipped by 3 bases and J by 0 bases, with 13 bases between them. This CDR3 spans 15 amino acids. The CDR3 coding sequence is TGTGCCTGTGACCCCCCTCTACCGTACACCGATAAACTCATCTTT. Amino acid sequence: CACDPPLPYTDKLIF.

Remarks on this clone: Translating this DNA gives a protein that differs at residue 8 from the TCRdb one, which belongs to a much larger clone; a read error is likely, and the protein shown is this translation. This chain links TRDV1 with TRDJ1, with TRDD3 identical over 11 bases. CDR1 and CDR2 (germline): TSWWSYY, QGS. Trimming cost V 1 base and J 0 bases; bases outside gene matches: 28. The CDR3 covers 25 residues. This chain's CDR3 is CALGERSTRYPIVGDTFGYTDKLIF. As DNA, the CDR3 is TGTGCTCTTGGGGAACGAAGTACCAGGTACCCCATTGTGGGGGATACGTTCGGGTACACCGATAAACTCATCTTT.

Remarks on this clone: Just one base apart from a much larger clone, this may be a read error. The J gene is TRDJ1, the V gene TRDV1, with D possibly being TRDD3 (6 bases). The J gene is absent in TCRdb and was assigned here via DNA matching to germline. The ends were cut back, 0 bases at V and 5 bases at J, with 37 bases in the middle. This CDR3 region has 23 residues. Looked up from germline, CDR1 is TSWWSYY and CDR2 is QGS. The CDR3 region has the DNA TGTGCTCTTGGGGAACTAGGCTCTATGGTTGGACACCGCTCTCCCTGGGGATGGGATAAACTCATCTTT. This encodes CALGELGSMVGHRSPWGWDKLIF.

At least ten counts were recorded for this clone. TCRdb's entry gives the protein of a much larger clone, which mismatches this DNA's translation at residue 3, likely from a read error; the protein reported here is translated from the DNA. Other nucleotide sequences from this sample produce the same CDR3. Here the CDR3 DNA reads TGTGCCCGTGACACCGTGGAGGTCCAGTACACCGATAAACTCATCTTT. This translates into CARDTVEVQYTDKLIF. V usage is TRDV2 and J usage is TRDJ1; D call uncertain. Looked up from germline, CDR1 is GEAIGNYY and CDR2 is EKD. The CDR3 runs to 16 residues.

There are a few counts of this clone. The protein that TCRdb holds for this DNA derives from a much larger clone and differs from the translated DNA at residue 4, which likely indicates a read error; the protein shown here is translated from the DNA. The chain links TRDV2 to TRDJ1, with D possibly being TRDD2 (5 bases). TCRdb carries no J gene annotation; the J gene was assigned here by matching the DNA with germline. Deletions cut 6 bases from V and 3 bases from J, with 16 bases between. Germline assignment: CDR1 GEAIGNYY and CDR2 EKD. The CDR3 has 14 amino acids. The CDR3 here is CACNFPSLPDKLIF. Written as DNA, the CDR3 is TGTGCCTGTAACTTCCCCTCTCTGCCCGATAAACTCATCTTT.

This clone was found a few times. For this DNA, TCRdb reports the protein of a much larger clone, which diverges at residue 6, most likely from a read error; the protein presented here is translated directly from the DNA. The chain couples TRDV2 to TRDJ1; 12 positions agree with TRDD3. TCRdb leaves out the J gene; it was filled in here by matching the DNA to germline. Trimming cost V 1 base and J 5 bases; bases outside gene matches: 13. The CDR3 is made up of 18 amino acids. Germline V gene data show CDR1 as GEAIGNYY and CDR2 as EKD. The CDR3 loop reads CACDTVGLGDTRADKLIF. CDR3 coding DNA: TGTGCCTGTGACACGGTGGGTCTGGGGGATACGCGGGCAGATAAACTCATCTTT.

Only a few counts were recorded for this clone. The protein given by TCRdb reflects a much larger clone and differs at residue 10 from this DNA's translation, likely from a read error; the protein shown is the DNA's translation. The chain joins TRDV1 to TRDJ1; 7 nucleotides match TRDD3. The CDR3 sequence is 18 residues long. Germline loops: CDR1 TSWWSYY, CDR2 QGS. V shed 7 bases and J 8 bases; nucleotides not matched to a gene: 25. CDR3 protein: CALELPGDSRLPARKLIF. In nucleotides, the CDR3 is TGTGCTCTTGAGCTCCCTGGGGATAGTCGGCTCCCTGCACGGAAACTCATCTTT.

This clone was observed a handful of times. The protein given by TCRdb reflects a much larger clone and differs at residue 11 from this DNA's translation, likely from a read error; the protein shown is the DNA's translation. The V call is TRDV2, the J call TRDJ3, with D unresolved. This CDR3 contains 13 residues. Germline V CDR1 and CDR2: GEAIGNYY, EKD. The chain's CDR3 is CACDTWDTRQKFF. The CDR3 DNA follows: TGTGCCTGTGACACCTGGGACACCCGACAGAAGTTTTTC.

This clone was counted many times. The protein given by TCRdb reflects a much larger clone and differs at residue 9 from this DNA's translation, likely from a read error; the protein shown is the DNA's translation. This chain connects TRDV2 to TRDJ1; TRDD3 matches 7 bases. The V gene's germline CDR1 is GEAIGNYY and CDR2 EKD. The CDR3 is made up of 17 amino acids. V lost 3 bases, J lost 3 bases, and 15 bases stayed unmatched. The CDR3 region has the DNA TGTGCCTGTGACCCCGTCGGTCTGAGGGATACATCCGATAAACTCATCTTT. This translates into CACDPVGLRDTSDKLIF.

This clone has just a few counts. This likely traces to a read error, being one base from a far larger clone. V is TRDV1 and J is TRDJ1; 8 bases align to TRDD3. The J gene is absent in TCRdb and was assigned here via DNA matching to germline. CDR3 length equals 21 residues. Germline-derived CDR1 and CDR2 are TSWWSYY and QGS. Trimming cost V 0 bases and J 4 bases; bases outside gene matches: 22. CDR3 amino acids: CALGELPTRTGGYRMGDKLIF. The CDR3 coding sequence is TGTGCTCTTGGGGAACTACCTACCCGTACTGGGGGGTACCGCATGGGCGATAAACTCATCTTT.

A remark on this clone: A much larger clone lies a single base off, so this may be a read error. V and J are TRDV1 and TRDJ1, with D maybe TRDD3 (6 bases). TCRdb lists no J gene, so it was determined here by aligning the DNA to germline. Germline CDR1 is TSWWSYY and CDR2 is QGS. With 3 bases removed from V and 0 bases from J, the gap between germline ends came to 29 bases. The CDR3 is 21 amino acids. Written as DNA, the CDR3 is TGTGCTCTTGGGGACCCCTCGGGCTGGGGACCCGTGGGGACGTACACCGATAAACTCATCTTT. Amino acid sequence: CALGDPSGWGPVGTYTDKLIF.

This clone turned up a few times. This likely stems from a read error, as it lies one base from a far larger clone. The same CDR3 arises from other DNA sequences in this sample as well. The rearrangement joins TRDV2 to TRDJ1; 7 bases map to TRDD3. TCRdb does not report a J gene; here it was assigned by matching the DNA to germline references. The CDR3 sequence is 18 residues long. Losses at the gene ends were 1 base for V and 4 bases for J; bases not matched to a gene: 17. Germline assignment: CDR1 GEAIGNYY and CDR2 EKD. The CDR3 bases are TGTGCCTGTGACACGATTGGGGGAGTCAAAAAAGAGATCGATAAACTCATCTTT. Protein: CACDTIGGVKKEIDKLIF.

There are a few counts of this clone. TCRdb shows a much larger clone's protein in place of this DNA's translation, and the two differ at residue 8, likely through a read error; the protein shown is translated from the DNA. This chain joins TRDV2 and TRDJ3, with a weak D call TRDD3 (6 bases). The J gene is absent in TCRdb and was assigned here via DNA matching to germline. V lost 0 bases to trimming and J lost 0 bases, with 11 bases between them. Germline loops: CDR1 GEAIGNYY, CDR2 EKD. The CDR3 is made up of 18 amino acids. The CDR3 is CACDTVGGSSWDTRQMFF. CDR3 nucleotide sequence: TGTGCCTGTGACACCGTGGGGGGTAGCTCCTGGGACACCCGACAGATGTTTTTC.

On this clone itself: TCRdb's listed protein matches a much larger clone and diverges from this DNA's translation at residue 6, likely through a read error; the protein shown comes from the DNA. V is TRDV1 and J is TRDJ1, with 10 positions matching TRDD3. In germline, CDR1 is TSWWSYY, CDR2 QGS. This CDR3 comprises 20 residues. V gave up 7 bases and J gave up 0 bases; unmatched junction bases: 20. The CDR3 sequence: CALVNPHRTGGWDNTDKLIF. CDR3 nucleotides: TGTGCTCTTGTTAACCCTCACCGTACTGGGGGATGGGATAACACCGATAAACTCATCTTT.

This clone has more than one count but fewer than ten. A far larger clone is only one base removed, so a read error is likely. No J gene was named, though the V gene is TRDV2; the table assigns TRDD3, which was not confirmed against the DNA. The CDR3 has 20 amino acids. The V gene's germline CDR1 is GEAIGNYY and CDR2 EKD. CDR3 amino acids: CACDTFLHWGNPLGTDKLIF. The DNA for the CDR3 is TGTGCCTGTGACACCTTCTTACACTGGGGGAACCCCTTGGGGACCGATAAGCTCATCTTT.

This clone showed up just a few times. TCRdb's listed protein matches a much larger clone and diverges from this DNA's translation at residue 3, likely through a read error; the protein shown comes from the DNA. The rearrangement links TRDV1 to TRDJ1, with D perhaps TRDD3 (5 bases). TCRdb does not report a J gene; here it was assigned by matching the DNA to germline references. The CDR3 totals 16 residues. From germline, CDR1 is TSWWSYY and CDR2 QGS. The CDR3 region has the DNA TGTGCTCGTGGGGCTCCTGGCTGGGTAATCACCGATAAACTCATCTTT. Its translation is CARGAPGWVITDKLIF.

In its sample, this clone was seen many times. The TCRdb record carries a much larger clone's protein, which differs from this DNA's translation at residue 14; a read error is the likely cause, and the protein listed here is the DNA translation. The gene calls are TRDV2 and TRDJ1; 7 nucleotides agree with TRDD3. TCRdb gives no J gene; it was assigned here by matching the DNA to germline. The CDR3 covers 19 residues. The germline V gene encodes CDR1 GEAIGNYY and CDR2 EKD. With 1 base clipped from V and 3 bases from J, the junction kept 19 bases outside the gene matches. The CDR3: CACDTVGGYDNDYADKLIF. CDR3 coding DNA: TGTGCCTGTGACACGGTTGGTGGATACGACAACGACTACGCCGATAAACTCATCTTT.

Turning to this clone: The likely explanation is a read error, given a far larger clone one base away. Other DNA sequences in the sample encode the same CDR3. V gene TRAV36/DV7 combines with J gene TRDJ1; the match to TRDD3 covers 7 bases. Assignment of the J gene here rests on matching the DNA to germline, because TCRdb gives none. CDR3 length: 14 residues. The germline gives CDR1 VTNFRS, CDR2 LTSSGIE (reference sequence). CDR3 DNA: TGTGCCCCTTATTGGGGGAAGTACACCGATAAACTCATCTTT. Its protein is CAPYWGKYTDKLIF.

This clone was counted at least ten times. The protein recorded in TCRdb matches a much larger clone and deviates from this DNA's translation at residue 17, suggesting a read error; the protein here is obtained by translating the DNA. V usage is TRDV1 and J usage is TRDJ4; 13 nucleotides match TRDD3. No J gene was available from TCRdb, and it was assigned here by a germline match of the DNA. The ends lost 1 base at V and 2 bases at J; junction bases unmatched: 22. Germline lookup yields CDR1 TSWWSYY and CDR2 QGS. CDR3 length: 22 residues. CDR3 bases: TGTGCTCTTGGGGAACATGAAGAACACTGGGGGATACGAGGCAATACTTTAAGACCCCTGATCTTT. Its protein product is CALGEHEEHWGIRGNTLRPLIF.

As to this clone: A far larger clone is only one base removed, so a read error is likely. This sample also contains other DNA sequences that code for the same CDR3. The rearrangement uses TRDV2 and TRDJ2; 13 bases are a match to TRDD3. This CDR3 comprises 18 residues. The germline CDR1 and CDR2 sequences are GEAIGNYY and EKD. DNA for the CDR3: TGTGCCTGTGACGCCCTTACTGGGGGATACGCTTTGACGGCACAACTCTTCTTT. The encoded protein is CACDALTGGYALTAQLFF.

This clone was counted between two and nine times. This likely traces to a read error, being one base from a far larger clone. Within the sample, other DNA sequences also encode this same CDR3. The chain links TRDV1 to TRDJ1; TRDD3 is a possible D gene (6 bases). The germline V gene has CDR1 TSWWSYY and CDR2 QGS. The CDR3 loop spans 22 amino acids. V lost 3 bases and J 0 bases, leaving 32 bases between the germline ends. The CDR3 sequence: CALGDGRVSGFSGEPYTDKLIF. For the CDR3, the DNA is TGTGCTCTTGGGGATGGTAGAGTCTCGGGGTTCTCGGGGGAGCCTTACACCGATAAACTCATCTTT.

This clone was detected a few times. The protein TCRdb lists belongs to a much larger clone and differs from this DNA's translation at residue 7, which points to a read error; the protein shown is made from the DNA. This rearrangement joins TRDV1 to TRDJ1; the match to TRDD3 covers 10 bases. The J gene was missing in TCRdb and was found by matching the end of the DNA to germline. Trimming cost V 5 bases and J 0 bases; bases outside gene matches: 18. The V gene's germline CDR1 is TSWWSYY and CDR2 QGS. The CDR3 is 20 residues long. The CDR3 loop is CALGPICWGISHPYTDKLIF. The CDR3 nucleotides are TGTGCTCTTGGGCCGATTTGCTGGGGGATATCCCACCCGTACACCGATAAACTCATCTTT.

This clone showed up just a few times. The translation of this DNA and the TCRdb protein of a much larger clone differ at residue 5, probably owing to a read error; the protein shown here is translated from the DNA. The chain joins TRDV1 to TRDJ1, with 13 bases fitting TRDD3. The germline V gene encodes CDR1 TSWWSYY and CDR2 QGS. This CDR3 has 20 residues. Losses at the gene ends were 4 bases for V and 8 bases for J; bases not matched to a gene: 22. CDR3 coding DNA: TGTGCTCTTGGGGGACTTCGGAACCAACTGGGGGATACGTCAGGTGGGAAACTCATCTTT. Amino acids: CALGGLRNQLGDTSGGKLIF.

A note on this clone: The amino acid sequence in TCRdb belongs to a much larger clone and departs from this DNA's translation at residue 11, likely a sequencing read error; the sequence shown is translated from the DNA. The CDR3 nucleotides read TGTGCCTGTGACATTCTAACTGCCAACCTACCGGGGGATAGACTACCCGATAAACTCATCTTT. Its translation is CACDILTANLPGDRLPDKLIF. The chain uses TRDV2 and TRDJ1; the match to TRDD3 covers 8 bases. The V gene end was trimmed by 2 bases and the J gene end by 3 bases; junction bases not matched to a gene: 25. Germline loops: CDR1 GEAIGNYY, CDR2 EKD. CDR3 size: 21 residues.

Ten or more counts support this clone. TCRdb assigns this DNA the protein of a much larger clone, which departs from its translation at residue 9; this likely reflects a read error, and the protein shown comes from translating the DNA. V is TRDV2 and J is TRDJ1; possibly TRDD3 for D (5 bases). Germline matching of the DNA provided the J gene here, since TCRdb leaves it blank. This CDR3 spans 18 amino acids. Trimming cost V 0 bases and J 1 base, with 20 bases left between them. Germline assignment: CDR1 GEAIGNYY and CDR2 EKD. CDR3 nucleotide sequence: TGTGCCTGTGACACCGTTTCCCGACCGGGGGGGGGCACCGATAAACTCATCTTT. This codes for CACDTVSRPGGGTDKLIF.

This clone was picked up a small number of times. TCRdb's listed protein matches a much larger clone and diverges from this DNA's translation at residue 13, likely through a read error; the protein shown comes from the DNA. The rearrangement links TRDV2 to TRDJ1, with 11 bases matching TRDD3. The J gene is absent in TCRdb and was assigned here via DNA matching to germline. Trimming removed 2 bases from V and 3 bases from J; junction bases left unmatched: 13. The length of the CDR3 is 18 residues. CDR1 GEAIGNYY and CDR2 EKD come from the germline V gene. In nucleotides, the CDR3 is TGTGCCTGTGACAGGATACTGGGGGATATGAAGGACGCCGATAAACTCATCTTT. Residues: CACDRILGDMKDADKLIF.